Presented here are 30 T cell receptor beta chains from one specimen sequenced in a study of CD8 T cells in ankylosing spondylitis. MiXCR, applied by TCRdb to the 5' RACE reads, yields one record per CDR3 protein. Among some 270,000 distinct CDR3 sequences listed, under 35% were seen once. Sequencing was carried out using blood, either unsorted or a sorted T cell fraction (not recorded which). The source of these receptors is a male donor with ankylosing spondylitis or in good health (not recorded which).

The chain carries TRBV10-2 and TRBJ2-7, with 10 positions matching TRBD1. V dropped 6 bases and J dropped 6; count of bases not matched to a gene: 5. Germline V CDR1 and CDR2: WSHSY, SAAADI. This CDR3 spans 13 amino acids. In DNA form, the CDR3 reads TGCGCCAGCAGCGGGGGACAGGGGCCCGAGCAGTACTTC. This encodes CASSGGQGPEQYF.

V gene TRBV28 combines with J gene TRBJ2-2; 7 bases fit TRBD1. V shed 4 bases, J shed 3 bases, and the junction held 2 bases outside the gene matches. The CDR3 consists of 14 residues. The germline gives CDR1 MDHEN, CDR2 SYDVKM. The CDR3: CASSWDSYTGELFF. In DNA, the CDR3 is TGTGCCAGCAGTTGGGACAGCTACACCGGGGAGCTGTTTTTT. The complete variable domain, with remaining parts taken from reference TRBV28 and TRBJ2-2, reads DVKVTQSSRYLVKRTGEKVFLECVQDMDHENMFWYRQDPGLGLRLIYFSYDVKMKEKGDIPEGYSVSREKKERFSLILESASTNQTSMYLCASSWDSYTGELFFGEGSRLTVL.

In this sample, this clonotype turned up a few times. The V gene is TRBV6-5, the J gene TRBJ1-6, with no clear D. CDR3 length: 13 residues. Trimming removed 1 base at V and 7 bases at J, with 5 bases between. Germline CDR1 reads MNHEY; CDR2 reads SVGAGI. In DNA form, the CDR3 reads TGTGCCAGCAGTTACTTGGAGAATTCACCCCTCCACTTT. Its protein product is CASSYLENSPLHF.

The chain links TRBV7-2 to TRBJ1-2; 7 positions match TRBD1. V dropped 0 bases and J dropped 4; count of bases not matched to a gene: 2. The CDR3 has 14 residues. Germline values: CDR1 SGHTA, CDR2 FQGNSA. CDR3 in amino acids: CASSLAGTVYGYTF. The CDR3 coding sequence is TGTGCCAGCAGCTTAGCCGGGACAGTCTATGGCTACACCTTC.

The V gene is TRBV10-3, the J gene TRBJ1-1; D ambiguous. In germline, CDR1 is ENHRY, CDR2 SYGVKD. V gave up 10 bases and J gave up 6 bases, with 12 bases separating them. This CDR3 is 11 amino acids long. The DNA of the CDR3 is TGTGCCACCGAGGGTAATTCTGAAGCTTTCTTT. Encoded protein: CATEGNSEAFF.

J is TRBJ2-5 and V is TRBV5-6, with 11 bases aligning to TRBD2. Germline CDR1 reads SGHDT; CDR2 reads YYEEEE. Unmatched junction bases numbered 7, after V lost 4 bases and J lost 5 bases. This CDR3 comprises 15 residues. The CDR3 here is CASSILGLAAETQYF. In nucleotides, the CDR3 is TGTGCCAGCAGCATCCTGGGACTAGCGGCGGAGACCCAGTACTTC.

This chain uses TRBV12-3 or TRBV12-4 with TRBJ2-3; TRBD2 is a possible D gene (7 bases). V gave up 6 bases and J gave up 2 bases, with 18 bases separating them. The CDR3 totals 16 residues. CDR3 nucleotide sequence: TGTGCCAGCAGCTCCGTCGCGGGGGCGGTCACAGATACGCAGTATTTT. Its protein product is CASSSVAGAVTDTQYF.

V gene TRBV3-1 combines with J gene TRBJ2-5; 7 bases map to TRBD2. With V trimmed by 1 base and J by 2 bases, 4 bases remained unmatched. The CDR3 extends over 15 amino acids. Germline-derived CDR1 and CDR2 are LGHDT and YNNKEL (reference sequence). Here the CDR3 DNA reads TGTGCCAGCAGCCAAGCGGGGGGATGGCAAGAGACCCAGTACTTC. Translated, it gives CASSQAGGWQETQYF.

The CDR3 DNA sequence: TGTGCCAGCACCTGGGACAGGGGGGCCTACGAGCAGTACTTC. Translated, it gives CASTWDRGAYEQYF. This chain connects TRBV12-3 or TRBV12-4 to TRBJ2-7, with 11 bases that match TRBD1. The CDR3 consists of 14 residues. After removal of 7 bases from V and 2 bases from J, the junction contained 4 bases not matched to a gene.

This clonotype was seen a handful of times. The V call is TRBV12-3 or TRBV12-4, the J call TRBJ2-5; tentatively, D is TRBD2 (6 bases). Trimming stripped 6 bases from V and 5 bases from J, with 16 bases between. This CDR3 has 14 amino acids. The CDR3 DNA follows: TGTGCCAGCAGATCCGGGGCGGAGGGGGAGACCCAGTACTTC. This codes for CASRSGAEGETQYF.

In its sample, this clonotype was seen many times. The chain employs TRBV7-2 and TRBJ1-6; no firm D call. The V and J ends lost 2 bases and 7 bases respectively, with 12 bases between them. Germline values: CDR1 SGHTA, CDR2 FQGNSA. This CDR3 has 15 residues. CDR3 in amino acids: CASSLIGGMNSPLHF. DNA of the CDR3: TGTGCCAGCAGCTTAATCGGCGGAATGAATTCACCCCTCCACTTT.

V is TRBV3-1 and J is TRBJ2-7; D is undetermined. V shed 3 bases and J shed 4 bases, with 10 bases lying between them. Germline V gives CDR1 LGHDT, CDR2 YNNKEL (reference sequence). The CDR3 length is 13 residues. The CDR3 DNA follows: TGTGCCAGCAGCCAGACCCCCAGTTACGAGCAGTACTTC. Protein product: CASSQTPSYEQYF.

The rearrangement links TRBV29-1 to TRBJ2-1; 10 bases fit TRBD1. J was trimmed by 6 bases and V by 4 bases; bases with no gene match: 0. CDR3 length: 12 residues. CDR1 is SQVTM and CDR2 is ANQGSEA in the germline V gene. CDR3 in DNA: TGCAGCGTTGGACAGGGGGCCAATGAGCAGTTCTTC. Residues: CSVGQGANEQFF.

This clonotype turned up a few times. The chain is built from TRBV20-1 and TRBJ2-7; D unclear. The CDR3 totals 13 residues. Deletions cut 4 bases from V and 0 bases from J, with 10 bases between. CDR1 and CDR2 (germline): DFQATT, SNEGSKA (reference sequence). CDR3 region: CSATDGPSYEQYF. CDR3 nucleotide sequence: TGCAGTGCTACCGACGGGCCCTCCTACGAGCAGTACTTC.

This clonotype was picked up a small number of times. The genes are TRBV12-3 or TRBV12-4 and TRBJ1-1; D ambiguous. Trimming cost V 3 bases and J 0 bases, with 11 bases left between them. The CDR3 loop spans 15 amino acids. CDR3 sequence: CASSFGSGLNTEAFF. CDR3 coding DNA: TGTGCCAGCAGTTTTGGTTCGGGATTGAACACTGAAGCTTTCTTT.

The V gene is TRBV10-3, the J gene TRBJ2-5; D gene uncertain. The length of the CDR3 is 17 residues. Germline V gene sequence: CDR1 ENHRY, CDR2 SYGVKD. With 0 bases removed from V and 1 base from J, the gap between germline ends came to 15 bases. The CDR3 loop reads CAISESYQSQGQETQYF. As DNA, the CDR3 is TGTGCCATCAGTGAGTCGTACCAGAGCCAAGGCCAAGAGACCCAGTACTTC.

This rearrangement joins TRBV20-1 to TRBJ2-4; D gene unclear. V lost 6 bases, J lost 5 bases, and 14 bases lay in between. There are 13 residues in the CDR3. CDR1 DFQATT and CDR2 SNEGSKA come from the germline V gene (reference sequence). CDR3 in DNA: TGCAGTGCAGCCAAAGGGAACGAAAACATTCAGTACTTC. Translating gives CSAAKGNENIQYF.

This clonotype was counted only a few times. This rearrangement joins TRBV5-1 to TRBJ2-7; 9 nucleotides line up with TRBD1. The CDR3 contains 12 residues. V was pared by 1 base and J by 12 bases, with 5 bases of the junction left unmatched. Germline lookup yields CDR1 SGHRS and CDR2 YFSETQ. CDR3 nucleotide sequence: TGCGCCAGCAGCTTGCCCGGACAGGGGAGGTACTTC. Amino acids: CASSLPGQGRYF.

V usage is TRBV3-1 and J usage is TRBJ2-7, with D unresolved. From germline, CDR1 is LGHDT and CDR2 YNNKEL (reference sequence). The V gene lost 0 bases and the J gene lost 5 bases, with 8 bases spanning the gap. The CDR3 spans 13 residues. CDR3 amino acids: CASSQEQADEQYF. CDR3 bases: TGTGCCAGCAGCCAAGAACAAGCTGACGAGCAGTACTTC.

The sample holds a few counts of this clonotype. V usage is TRBV12-3 or TRBV12-4 and J usage is TRBJ2-3; 8 nucleotides match TRBD2. J gave up 3 bases and V 8 bases, and 10 bases lay outside the gene matches. The CDR3 length is 15 residues. The CDR3 nucleotides read TGTGCCAGCGGGGACCCGACTAGCGTTACAGATACGCAGTATTTT. Encoded protein: CASGDPTSVTDTQYF.

This sequence joins TRBV20-1 and TRBJ2-3; TRBD2 is a possible D gene (6 bases). The germline V gene has CDR1 DFQATT and CDR2 SNEGSKA (reference sequence). V was cut by 1 base and J by 1 base, with 9 bases left in between. The CDR3 loop spans 14 amino acids. CDR3: CSARVSGGTDTQYF. CDR3 bases: TGCAGTGCTAGAGTGTCGGGGGGCACAGATACGCAGTATTTT.

V is TRBV20-1 and J is TRBJ2-7, with D possibly TRBD2 on 6 matching bases. V was pared by 5 bases and J by 5 bases, with 22 bases between. This CDR3 is 15 amino acids long. Germline CDR1 reads DFQATT; CDR2 reads SNEGSKA (reference sequence). The CDR3 here is CSAPPGRGLGDEQYF. For the CDR3, the DNA is TGCAGTGCTCCCCCCGGGAGAGGCCTTGGGGACGAGCAGTACTTC.

The sample holds a few counts of this clonotype. CDR3 loop: CASSEKSGLIAYGYTF. CDR3 sequence (DNA): TGTGCCAGCAGTGAAAAGTCGGGACTGATCGCCTATGGCTACACCTTC. This rearrangement joins TRBV2 to TRBJ1-2, with D possibly being TRBD1 (5 bases). Trimming pared 2 bases from V and 4 bases from J, leaving 17 bases between. The CDR3 loop spans 16 amino acids. Per germline, CDR1 SNHLY and CDR2 FYNNEI. Filled out from reference TRBV2 and TRBJ1-2, the complete variable domain reads EPEVTQTPSHQVTQMGQEVILRCVPISNHLYFYWYRQILGQKVEFLVSFYNNEISEKSEIFDDQFSVERPDGSNFTLKIRSTKLEDSAMYFCASSEKSGLIAYGYTFGSGTRLTVV.

V gene TRBV13 combines with J gene TRBJ2-7; 7 nucleotides line up with TRBD2. Germline assignment: CDR1 PRHDT and CDR2 FYEKMQ (reference sequence). The CDR3 runs 13 residues. After removal of 5 bases from V and 4 bases from J, the junction contained 5 bases not matched to a gene. CDR3 coding DNA: TGTGCCAGCAGCGCTAGCGGAGTTTACGAGCAGTACTTC. It specifies CASSASGVYEQYF. The full variable domain, with the rest looked up from reference TRBV13 and TRBJ2-7, is AAGVIQSPRHLIKEKRETATLKCYPIPRHDTVYWYQQGPGQDPQFLISFYEKMQSDKGSIPDRFSAQQFSDYHSELNMSSLELGDSALYFCASSASGVYEQYFGPGTRLTVT.

The rearrangement uses TRBV5-1 and TRBJ2-7; 9 positions agree with TRBD2. CDR3 length equals 13 residues. V lost 4 bases, J lost 9 bases, and 8 bases stayed unmatched. Germline loops: CDR1 SGHRS, CDR2 YFSETQ. The CDR3, as DNA: TGCGCCAGCAGCCCTAGCGGGGAAAGTGGGCAGTACTTC. It translates to CASSPSGESGQYF.

This clonotype was seen many times. The chain is built from TRBV20-1 and TRBJ2-1; 7 bases line up with TRBD2. V was clipped by 2 bases and J by 4 bases; unmatched bases: 5. The CDR3 runs 14 residues. The germline V gene has CDR1 DFQATT and CDR2 SNEGSKA (reference sequence). The CDR3 reads CSARSTSSYNEQFF. The CDR3 DNA follows: TGCAGTGCTAGATCGACTAGCAGTTACAATGAGCAGTTCTTC.

The rearrangement uses TRBV9 and TRBJ1-1; D not resolved. The CDR3 has 15 residues. Trimming stripped 0 bases from V and 2 bases from J, with 11 bases between. Germline V lookup: CDR1 SGDLS, CDR2 YYNGEE. Written as DNA, the CDR3 is TGTGCCAGCAGCGTAGGGGCAGTTCCCAACACTGAAGCTTTCTTT. It translates to CASSVGAVPNTEAFF.

This clonotype has more than one count but fewer than ten. The chain carries TRBV27 and TRBJ2-7, with 7 bases fitting TRBD1. Germline lookup yields CDR1 MNHEY and CDR2 SMNVEV (reference sequence). Trimming removed 5 bases from V and 5 bases from J; junction bases left unmatched: 12. The CDR3 runs to 15 residues. CDR3 loop: CASSPDLGQDHEQYF. CDR3 sequence (DNA): TGTGCCAGCAGTCCCGACCTCGGACAGGACCACGAGCAGTACTTC.

This clonotype has only one observation. The chain joins TRBV12-3 or TRBV12-4 to TRBJ1-1; TRBD1 agrees at 8 bases. Germline trimming cut 2 bases from V and 11 bases from J; bases unmatched to any gene: 10. There are 14 residues in the CDR3. The CDR3 sequence: CASSLSNRDRSAFF. Here the CDR3 DNA reads TGTGCCAGCAGTTTATCGAACAGGGACAGGTCTGCTTTCTTT.

This clonotype was picked up a small number of times. This rearrangement joins TRBV7-6 to TRBJ1-1; 7 bases fit TRBD1. CDR3 size: 16 residues. V lost 5 bases, J lost 4 bases, and 13 bases stayed unmatched. Germline CDR1 is SGHVS and CDR2 is FNYEAQ. The CDR3 DNA reads TGTGCCAGCAGCCCCCCCGCCGGACAGGTTGGCACTGAAGCTTTCTTT. It codes for CASSPPAGQVGTEAFF.